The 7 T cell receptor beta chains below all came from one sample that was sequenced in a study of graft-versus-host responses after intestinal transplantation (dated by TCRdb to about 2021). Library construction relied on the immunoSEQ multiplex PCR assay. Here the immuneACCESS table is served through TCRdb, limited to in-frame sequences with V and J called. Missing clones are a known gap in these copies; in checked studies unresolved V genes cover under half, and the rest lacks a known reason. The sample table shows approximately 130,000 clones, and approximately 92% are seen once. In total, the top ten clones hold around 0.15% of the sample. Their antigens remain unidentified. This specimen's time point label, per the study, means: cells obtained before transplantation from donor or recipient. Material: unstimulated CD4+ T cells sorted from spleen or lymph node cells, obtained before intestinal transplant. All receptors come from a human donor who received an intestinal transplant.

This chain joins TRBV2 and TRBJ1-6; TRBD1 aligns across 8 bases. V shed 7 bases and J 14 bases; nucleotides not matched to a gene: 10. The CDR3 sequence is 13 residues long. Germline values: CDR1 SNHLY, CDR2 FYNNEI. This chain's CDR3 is CASNSGQDWTLHF. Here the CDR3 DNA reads TGTGCCAGCAACTCGGGACAGGACTGGACCCTCCACTTT.

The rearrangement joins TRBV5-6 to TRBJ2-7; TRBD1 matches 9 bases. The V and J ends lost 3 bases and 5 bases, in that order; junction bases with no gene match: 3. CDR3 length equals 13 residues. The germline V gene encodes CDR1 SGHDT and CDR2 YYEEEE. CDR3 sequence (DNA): TGTGCCAGCAGCTGGGGACAGGGAAACGAGCAGTACTTC. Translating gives CASSWGQGNEQYF.

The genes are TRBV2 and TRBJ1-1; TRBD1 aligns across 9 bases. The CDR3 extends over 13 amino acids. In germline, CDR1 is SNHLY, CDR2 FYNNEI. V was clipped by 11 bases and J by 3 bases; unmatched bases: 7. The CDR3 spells CAGNRGQDTEAFF. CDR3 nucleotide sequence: TGTGCCGGGAACAGGGGGCAGGACACTGAAGCTTTCTTT.

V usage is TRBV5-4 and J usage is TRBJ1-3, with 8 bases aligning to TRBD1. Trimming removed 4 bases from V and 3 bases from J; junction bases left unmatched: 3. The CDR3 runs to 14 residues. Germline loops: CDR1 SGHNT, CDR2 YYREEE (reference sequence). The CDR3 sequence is CASSGDRGGNTIYF. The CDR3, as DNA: TGTGCCAGCAGCGGAGACAGGGGTGGAAACACCATATATTTT.

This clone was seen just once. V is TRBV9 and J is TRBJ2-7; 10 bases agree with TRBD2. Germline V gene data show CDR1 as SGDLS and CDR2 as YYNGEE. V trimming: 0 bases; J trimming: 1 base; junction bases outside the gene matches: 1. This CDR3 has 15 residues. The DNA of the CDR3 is TGTGCCAGCAGCGTAGGTAGCGGGGGGTCCTACGAGCAGTACTTC. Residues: CASSVGSGGSYEQYF.

Here the CDR3 reads CASAQGGTADSPLHF. The CDR3 DNA sequence: TGTGCCAGCGCACAGGGAGGGACCGCGGATTCACCCCTCCACTTT. The chain has TRBV6-6 and TRBJ1-6, with D possibly TRBD1 on 6 matching bases. Germline V CDR1 and CDR2: MNHNY, SVGAGI (reference sequence). The CDR3 runs to 15 residues. V was shortened by 8 bases and J by 8 bases, with 19 bases between the two germline ends.

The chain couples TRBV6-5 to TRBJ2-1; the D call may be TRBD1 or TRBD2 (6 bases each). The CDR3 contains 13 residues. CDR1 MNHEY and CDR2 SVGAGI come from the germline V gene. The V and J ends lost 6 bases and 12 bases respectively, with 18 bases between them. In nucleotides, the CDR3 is TGTGCCAGCAGCCGGACAAGGGGGGTGGGGCAGTTCTTC. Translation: CASSRTRGVGQFF.